This T cell receptor (beta chain) was obtained from a study of cytotoxic CD8 clonotypes in ibrutinib-treated CLL. Study summary: Among patients, some 24 responded partially and 2 completely; roughly 14 then stayed remitted and some 12 progressed after median approximately 68 months. After a median around 12 months on treatment (6 to 36), response samples were drawn. Mean per-sample yields comprised around 260,000 productive templates and tens of thousands of productive rearrangements.

This CDR3 has 13 residues. Trimming shortened V by 10 bases and J by 2 bases, and 11 bases separated the two germline ends. The germline gives CDR1 ENHRY, CDR2 SYGVKD. Measured with immunoSEQ multiplex PCR; TCRdb has only the in-frame clones, and not every one. The sample has tens of thousands of clones; 55% to 70% are singletons. The sequence was obtained from a human donor with chronic lymphocytic leukemia. The sequenced sample was PBMCs, obtained at disease progression, from a patient treated with ibrutinib. The chain is built from TRBV10-3 and TRBJ1-4; D remains unclear. The CDR3 here is CATRMGTNEKLFF. In DNA, the CDR3 is TGTGCCACCCGAATGGGGACTAATGAAAAACTGTTTTTT.